This T cell receptor (beta chain) was identified during a study of cytomegalovirus exposure and HLA in healthy donors. Study-level points and caveats: Later, an analysis showed that TCR beta chains associated with HLA were more clonally expanded than others that were equally common. An ancestry cluster, one associated with Asian ancestry, reportedly showed fewer N-insertions than the roughly 670-donor mean in a later analysis.

For this clone: As yet, its antigen is unknown.

The primer mix had 60 Vbeta and 13 Jbeta primers. Per the original methods: A later analysis tallied 80 million to 100 million unique TCR beta chains, about 12 million of them shared. Repertoires were generated with immunoSEQ multiplex PCR, while TCRdb's copy carries only in-frame clones and drops some. V and J calls and clone size follow that table, whereas D and trimming were derived from the DNA. Its table lists tens of thousands of clones. There was no recording of CMV serostatus for this donor. CDR3 length: 14 residues. V lost 0 bases and J 5 bases, leaving 9 bases between the germline ends. The germline V gene encodes CDR1 SGDLS and CDR2 YYNGEE.

The chain uses TRBV9 and TRBJ1-5, with a weak D call TRBD1 (6 bases). The clonotype was recovered from a human donor in good health. Sample: PBMCs. CDR3 coding DNA: TGTGCCAGCAGCGTAGAAGGGGGAGATCAGCCCCAGCATTTT. Its protein is CASSVEGGDQPQHF.